The sequence of this TCR beta chain was determined in a study of cytomegalovirus exposure and HLA in healthy donors. Whole-study results and caveats: Published work reported that the classifier diagnosed cytomegalovirus status with high specificity and sensitivity. As confirmed in vitro, three CMV-associated chains were specific for CMV antigens.

A remark on this clone: Its specificity is not known.

Trimming stripped 1 base from V and 8 bases from J, with 6 bases between. Germline CDR1 reads LNHNV; CDR2 reads YYDKDF (reference sequence). This CDR3 is 12 amino acids long. Clones were read by immunoSEQ multiplex PCR, and TCRdb kept only the in-frame ones, dropping some. The sample lists 260,000 or so clones; around nine tenths were seen once. The chain employs TRBV15 and TRBJ2-1; tentatively, D is TRBD2 (5 bases). The sample taken for sequencing was PBMCs. The receptor's source is a man between 18 and 29 years old in good health and CMV-seronegative. CDR3 region: CATSRVEDEQFF. The CDR3 DNA sequence: TGTGCCACCAGCAGAGTGGAGGATGAGCAGTTCTTC. The variable domain in full, completed from reference TRBV15 and TRBJ2-1, reads DAMVIQNPRYQVTQFGKPVTLSCSQTLNHNVMYWYQQKSSQAPKLLFHYYDKDFNNEADTPDNFQSRRPNTSFCFLDIRSPGLGDTAMYLCATSRVEDEQFFGPGTRLTVL.